This T cell receptor (beta chain) emerged from a study of cytomegalovirus exposure and HLA in healthy donors (dated by TCRdb to the late 2010s). Regarding the study in general: According to an earlier analysis of 587 of the donors, about 170 million T cells yielded approximately 120 million unique TCR beta sequences and roughly 280 Gb of sequence data. About 300 gigabases of sequencing data and tens of millions of unique TCR sequences were included in an early release covering about 700 HLA-typed donors. Of the roughly 400 genotyped donors, 65% to 90% fell in the genetic ancestry cluster associated with self-reported Caucasian donors. The study was designed to test whether signatures of past pathogen exposure could be identified by cataloging public T cell receptors. The T cell repertoires of some 670 subjects were profiled by immunosequencing and related to cytomegalovirus serostatus. Besides the first cohort of around 670 subjects, a separate validation cohort made up of 120 different subjects was used. The study combined high-throughput TCR immunosequencing, statistical association of individual TCRs with disease status, and machine learning to predict cytomegalovirus infection status. In a later analysis, previously published TCR beta repertoires from hundreds of donors were re-analyzed and high-resolution HLA genotyping was added so that TCR occurrence patterns could be studied. Rather than using new phenotypic data, the later analysis identified candidate immune exposures from TCR beta sequences and from how often those sequences occurred across donors. An earlier analysis of around 540 of the donors applied high-throughput TCR beta sequencing to assess whether each TCR beta V gene segment acted as functional or pseudogenic. Donor age, sex, ethnicity and CMV serostatus were collected together with the repertoire data. A later genetic analysis took genome-wide SNP genotypes for about three fifths of the 666 donors and used that subset as a discovery cohort. Every repertoire in the discovery cohort had been generated on one and the same sequencing platform. HLA typing covered class I and class II loci at four-digit resolution. Typing coverage varied by locus: about 629-640 donors for A, B, C, DRB1 and DQB1; approximately 500 for DQA1; approximately 570 for DPA1; more than 450 for DPB1. About 5 DR-DQ haplotypes were handled as single units for association and clustering, since linkage in the cohort was strong. Among some 400 genotyped donors of the cohort, an average of about 240,000 unique TCR beta nucleotide sequences were sequenced per donor, around 18% of them non-productive.

A note on this clone: Its target antigen remains unknown. No per-base quality is available; no much larger clone lies one base away.

The study at large found these results: Because some donors lacked HLA typing at each locus, the association tests relied only on the typed subset. According to a later analysis, TCR association rates differed among HLA loci, with DRB1 alleles showing the most associated TCRs and HLA-C alleles showing the fewest. While some public TCRs were present in many individuals, most TCR sequences turned up only very rarely across donors. Roughly uniform sequencing depth across donors was assumed in presence/absence analyses, although this assumption may not hold. A total of around 150 TCR beta chains were listed by the study as associated with cytomegalovirus. A later analysis associated around 16,000 TCR beta sequences with specific HLA alleles at a false discovery rate of 0.05. In this cohort, only TCR beta chains were sequenced, and detectable features were limited by the absence of alpha or paired-chain data. When HLA alleles, especially DR and DQ, strongly co-occurred, TCR associations were difficult to assign to individual alleles. According to a later analysis, parvovirus B19, influenza, CMV and Epstein-Barr virus appeared linked to several top co-occurrence clusters. Linkage disequilibrium might explain the correlated functional status among segregating V segments, but an unknown experimental factor could not be excluded. Three of the identified cytomegalovirus-associated TCR beta chains were confirmed in vitro to be specific for cytomegalovirus antigens. An association between a missense DCLRE1C variant and V-gene and J-gene trimming of TCR beta chains was found in a later genetic analysis and replicated in an independent cohort. Immune exposure information for the cohort was limited to CMV serostatus. The authors suggested that the approach could potentially be generalized to other disease states and immunological phenotypes. According to a later analysis, most CMV-associated TCR beta chains appeared to be HLA-restricted, and the HLA associations seemed to be driven largely by CMV exposure. An earlier analysis of 450 to 750 of the donors showed that most TCR beta V segments appeared in productive rearrangements either about 87% or about 30% of the time, which broadly matched IMGT annotations. Cytomegalovirus status was reported to be diagnosed by the classifier with high specificity and sensitivity in both the original and validation cohorts. The sequencing pipeline was judged likely to have produced a cluster of highly shared sequence variants as a technical artifact. Compared with the roughly 710-donor mean, donors in an Asian-associated ancestry cluster had fewer N-insertions in productive TCRs, according to a later genetic analysis. In a later analysis, HLA-associated TCR beta chains showed more clonal expansion and lower generation probabilities than non-associated chains that were equally common. Over 15 rarely observed V segments, including chromosome 9 orphons, were excluded from the earlier analysis of several hundred of the donors because counts were too low. A further reported finding was that TCR beta sequences accurately predicted the HLA-A and HLA-B alleles for most subjects in the first cohort.

The cohort was made up of 666 healthy bone marrow donors. All cohort members were sampled while nominally healthy, although unrecorded immune exposures were likely present. The donor tested CMV seropositive, placing the donor among the 250 to 300 seropositive members of the cohort. Each donor provided a peripheral blood sample, and peripheral blood mononuclear cells were used for TCR beta sequencing. The Qiagen DNeasy Blood Extraction Kit was used to extract genomic DNA from the blood cell samples. Library prep was done by the immunoSEQ multiplex PCR assay. For the multiplex PCR, a mixture combining 60 forward primers for TCR Vbeta segments and 13 reverse primers for TCR Jbeta segments was used. Amplification of the CDR3 region of rearranged TCR beta genes was performed with a multiplex PCR assay on genomic DNA. Amplified TCR beta libraries were sequenced as 87-base-pair reads on the Illumina HiSeq System. The study's processing was this. A later analysis tallied some 79 million unique TCR beta chains across the approximately 670 repertoires, and some 10 million of those chains were shared by two or more donors. To remove PCR and sequencing errors, raw reads were error-corrected and collapsed into unique sequences using a nearest-neighbor algorithm that merged closely related sequences. CDR3 sequences were aligned to IMGT reference sequences to assign V, D and J gene segments. Each retained sequence needed at least a six-nucleotide match to both a V gene segment and a J gene segment. A rearrangement was called productive if the CDR3 had no stop codons and remained in frame with V and J, and every other rearrangement was called non-productive. Following IMGT convention, CDR3 was defined as the stretch from the second conserved V-encoded cysteine up to the conserved J-encoded phenylalanine. The earlier analysis of more than 450 of the donors excluded sequences that lacked an unambiguous match to a single V gene segment. In an earlier analysis of around 600 of the donors, V segments were called functional above 56.7% productive rearrangements and were called segregating when the between-donor standard deviation exceeded 5%. A statistical classification framework was built for diagnosing cytomegalovirus status from the catalog of TCR beta chain sequences. A later analysis assigned V and J genes by comparing TCR nucleotide sequences with IMGT/GENE-DB human TR gene sequences. The TCRdist pipeline was used in a later analysis to assign CDR3 sequences and most-parsimonious VDJ recombination scenarios. In a later analysis, every TCR beta chain was defined by the combination of its CDR3 amino acid sequence and its V-gene family, and reads without a unique V-gene family were dropped. To address suspected cross-contamination and a sequencing artifact, a later analysis removed a few hundred highly shared, low-generation-probability nucleotide sequences. In a later analysis, a clonal expansion index was calculated for each public chain from normalized within-repertoire ranks of inferred template counts. In a later analysis, generation probabilities were computed using a VDJ recombination model fitted to out-of-frame rearrangements, and the results were checked against IGoR. A later analysis scored TCR-TCR, TCR-HLA and TCR-CMV co-occurrence with hypergeometric tests, applying a repertoire-size bias correction to TCR pairs. False discovery rates were estimated in a later analysis by permuting HLA or CMV assignments 20 times. In a later analysis, co-occurring TCRs were grouped using DBSCAN, and TCRdist sequence similarity was added for clustering within HLA-allele-positive subsets. Repertoires with fewer than 30,000 or more than 120,000 public chains, plus five repertoires with anomalous nucleotide sharing, were excluded from co-occurrence clustering. In its TCRdb copy, this immuneACCESS table keeps in-frame sequences only and misses some clones. Where compared with another copy, unresolved V genes explain less than half of these, and the others have no known cause. V and J calls and clone size are as listed in that table; D and trimming were resolved from the DNA. The sample data list some 140,000 clones, and about 80% of these were observed just once. The ten largest clonotypes hold around 7% of the sample.

The sequencing sample was made of PBMCs. The TCR originated in a middle-aged man in good health and CMV-seropositive.

The base sequence is TGTGCCAGCAGCTCCTCGGGACAGGGGGCGCGAGAGACCCAGTACTTC. Its translation is CASSSSGQGARETQYF. Recombination linked TRBV5-6 to TRBJ2-5, with TRBD1 identical over 12 junction bases. The germline V gene yields SGHDT for CDR1 and YYEEEE for CDR2. Germline trimming amounts to 3 bases on V and 4 bases on J, with 7 as the count of junction bases outside the gene matches. From cysteine to phenylalanine, the CDR3 is 16 amino acids long. Just CDR3 DNA is preserved here, 48 bases in frame from base 1.